The clone carrying this T cell receptor (beta chain) was detected ten times or more. Its antigen is not known. The CDR3 is made up of 14 amino acids. Per the germline V gene, CDR1 is MNHEY and CDR2 is SMNVEV (reference sequence). The J segment lost 6 bases and the V segment lost 3 bases, leaving 4 bases of the junction unmatched. TCR beta CDR3 region amplification was performed from RNA transcripts. With the HTBI primer set, the TCR CDR3 went through a first round of RT-PCR. TCRdb reprocessed the multiplex PCR reads with MiXCR, giving one entry per CDR3 protein. The sample records more than 300,000 distinct CDR3 sequences, roughly 13% being singletons. The record originates from a study of T cells in Graves' hyperthyroidism and ophthalmopathy. Overall study findings and caveats: Among clonotypes expanded in thyroid above 0.001, most were also found in blood.

The specimen was blood. This TCR was recovered from a woman in her twenties or thirties with Graves' hyperthyroidism. The chain couples TRBV27 to TRBJ2-1, with 8 bases fitting TRBD2. The CDR3 DNA is TGTGCCAGCAGTTTCATAGCGGGGATCAATGAGCAGTTCTTC. It translates to CASSFIAGINEQFF.